Presented here are 10 T cell receptor beta chains from one specimen sequenced in a study of OX40 agonist ivuxolimab in advanced cancers. Assay used: immunoSEQ multiplex PCR; TCRdb lists only in-frame clones, some missing. The table shows around 82,000 clones, with around nine tenths occurring only once. Sequencing was performed on CD4+ or CD8+ T cells sorted from blood, taken in a trial of the OX40 agonist ivuxolimab. The receptors shown here come from an adult with an advanced solid tumor such as melanoma, head and neck, liver or kidney cancer.

This chain uses TRBV7-2 with TRBJ2-5; D is unclear. Trimming removed 5 bases at V and 5 bases at J, with 9 bases between. CDR3 length: 12 amino acids. Per germline, CDR1 SGHTA and CDR2 FQGNSA. CDR3 in amino acids: CASSQNAETQYF. DNA of the CDR3: TGTGCCAGCAGCCAGAACGCGGAGACCCAGTACTTC.

The chain employs TRBV4-1 and TRBJ1-3; 7 bases agree with TRBD1. The CDR3 runs 13 residues. CDR1 MGHRA and CDR2 YSYEKL come from the germline V gene. J gave up 4 bases and V 6 bases, and 3 bases lay outside the gene matches. CDR3 region: CASRQGGGNTIYF. CDR3 sequence (DNA): TGCGCCAGCAGGCAGGGGGGCGGAAACACCATATATTTT.

This rearrangement joins TRBV6-5 to TRBJ1-4; D perhaps matches TRBD1 (5 bases). Looked up from germline, CDR1 is MNHEY and CDR2 is SVGAGI. Deletions cut 5 bases from V and 0 bases from J, with 10 bases between. This CDR3 has 15 amino acids. The CDR3 DNA reads as TGTGCCAGCAGTGGGGGGAGCGCAACTAATGAAAAACTGTTTTTT. Protein product: CASSGGSATNEKLFF.

This clone was counted between two and nine times. This chain uses TRBV5-4 with TRBJ2-3; D is possibly TRBD2 (5 bases). The V end lost 9 bases, the J end lost 8 bases, and 22 bases lay between the germline ends. CDR1 SGHNT and CDR2 YYREEE come from the germline V gene (reference sequence). CDR3 length equals 14 residues. Here the CDR3 reads CATTTGERSGTQYF. The CDR3 DNA follows: TGTGCCACCACAACTGGGGAACGAAGCGGTACGCAGTATTTT.

The V and J genes are TRBV19 and TRBJ1-1; TRBD1 might be the D (5 bases). The CDR3 loop spans 13 amino acids. Per germline, CDR1 LNHDA and CDR2 SQIVND (reference sequence). Trimming removed 4 bases at V and 6 bases at J, with 12 bases between. The CDR3 reads CASSSQGVAEAFF. The DNA of the CDR3 is TGTGCCAGTAGTAGTCAGGGTGTGGCTGAAGCTTTCTTT.

The chain combines TRBV9 with TRBJ2-2, with 7 bases fitting TRBD1. The CDR3 has 15 amino acids. Germline CDR1 and CDR2: SGDLS and YYNGEE. The ends lost 0 bases at V and 7 bases at J; junction bases unmatched: 6. The CDR3 sequence: CASSVGSGGNGELFF. Written as DNA, the CDR3 is TGTGCCAGCAGCGTAGGGTCAGGGGGAAACGGGGAGCTGTTTTTT.

The V call is TRBV5-1, the J call TRBJ2-5; perhaps TRBD2 as D (5 bases). This CDR3 is built from 12 residues. Germline CDR1 SGHRS, CDR2 YFSETQ. V was pared by 4 bases and J by 1 base, with 5 bases between. This CDR3 reads CASSRGQETQYF. The CDR3, as DNA: TGCGCCAGCAGCCGGGGCCAAGAGACCCAGTACTTC.

V usage is TRBV6-6 and J usage is TRBJ1-2; 8 nucleotides align to TRBD1. Trimming removed 6 bases from V and 4 bases from J; junction bases left unmatched: 10. Germline V gene data show CDR1 as MNHNY and CDR2 as SVGAGI (reference sequence). The CDR3 sequence is 15 residues long. Here the CDR3 DNA reads TGTGCCAGCAGCCAACGAACCGGGACAGGCTATGGCTACACCTTC. It encodes CASSQRTGTGYGYTF.

As concerns this clone: In the same sample, other DNA sequences code for this CDR3. The chain recombines TRBV7-7 with TRBJ2-5; D is possibly TRBD2 (6 bases). This CDR3 is 13 amino acids long. Trimming left V 1 base short and J 3 bases short, with 6 bases between. In germline, CDR1 is SSHAT, CDR2 FNYEAQ (reference sequence). CDR3 in DNA: TGTGCCAGCAGCTTAGGGGGGGAAGAGACCCAGTACTTC. It is translated as CASSLGGEETQYF.

Note on this clone: The sample carries other DNA sequences with the same CDR3. This sequence joins TRBV5-1 and TRBJ2-3, with D unclear. There are 15 residues in the CDR3. Germline V CDR1 and CDR2: SGHRS, YFSETQ. Trimming removed 4 bases from V and 0 bases from J, with 12 bases in between. The chain's CDR3 is CASSPEPSSTDTQYF. CDR3 bases: TGCGCCAGCAGCCCCGAGCCTTCCAGCACAGATACGCAGTATTTT.